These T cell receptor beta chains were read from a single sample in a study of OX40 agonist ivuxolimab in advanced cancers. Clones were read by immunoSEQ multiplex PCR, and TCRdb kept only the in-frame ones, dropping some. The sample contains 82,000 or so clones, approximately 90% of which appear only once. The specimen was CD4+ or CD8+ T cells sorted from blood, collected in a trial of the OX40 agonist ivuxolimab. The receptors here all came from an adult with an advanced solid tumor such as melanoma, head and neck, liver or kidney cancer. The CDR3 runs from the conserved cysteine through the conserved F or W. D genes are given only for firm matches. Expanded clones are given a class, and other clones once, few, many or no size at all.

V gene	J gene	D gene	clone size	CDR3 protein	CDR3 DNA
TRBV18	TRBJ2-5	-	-	CASSPGGLEKETQYF	TGTGCCAGCTCACCGGGGGGGCTCGAGAAAGAGACCCAGTACTTC
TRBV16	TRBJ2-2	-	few	CASSSGRHRELFF	TGTGCCAGCAGCTCCGGACGCCACCGGGAGCTGTTTTTT
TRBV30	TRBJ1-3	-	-	CAWRTDGLIGNTIYF	TGTGCCTGGCGGACTGACGGACTTATTGGAAACACCATATATTTT
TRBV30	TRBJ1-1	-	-	CAWSVQGYTEAFF	TGTGCCTGGAGTGTACAGGGATACACTGAAGCTTTCTTT
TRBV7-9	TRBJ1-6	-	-	CASSLASNSPLHF	TGTGCCAGCAGCTTAGCCTCAAATTCACCCCTCCACTTT
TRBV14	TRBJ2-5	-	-	CASSQLFGEVETQYF	TGTGCCAGCAGCCAATTATTTGGGGAGGTAGAGACCCAGTACTTC
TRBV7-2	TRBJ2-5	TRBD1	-	CASSLVAGTDRETQYF	TGTGCCAGCAGCTTAGTTGCCGGGACAGACCGAGAGACCCAGTACTTC
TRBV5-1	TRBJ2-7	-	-	CASSLGSGGSYEQYF	TGCGCCAGCAGCCTCGGGAGTGGAGGCTCCTACGAGCAGTACTTC
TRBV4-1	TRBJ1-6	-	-	CASRGRGFGSPLHF	TGCGCCAGCAGGGGGAGGGGGTTTGGATCACCCCTCCACTTT
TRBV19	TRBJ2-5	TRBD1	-	CASSRQGKETQYF	TGTGCCAGTAGTAGACAGGGCAAAGAGACCCAGTACTTC
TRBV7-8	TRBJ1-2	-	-	CASSSRDTSYGYTF	TGTGCCAGCAGCTCGAGGGACACTTCCTATGGCTACACCTTC
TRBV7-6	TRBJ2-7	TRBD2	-	CASSLAGGPSYEQYF	TGTGCCAGCAGTCTAGCGGGAGGGCCTTCCTACGAGCAGTACTTC
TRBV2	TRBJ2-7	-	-	CASVRDQGGPYEQYF	TGTGCCAGCGTCCGGGACCAGGGGGGTCCCTACGAGCAGTACTTC
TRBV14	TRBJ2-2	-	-	CASGIGVTGELFF	TGTGCCAGCGGAATAGGGGTCACCGGGGAGCTGTTTTTT
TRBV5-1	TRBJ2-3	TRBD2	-	CASSFQRGSTDTQYF	TGCGCCAGCAGCTTTCAGCGGGGCAGCACAGATACGCAGTATTTT
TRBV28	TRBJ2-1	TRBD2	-	CASSSTGGLHNEQFF	TGTGCCAGCAGTTCCACGGGAGGGCTGCACAATGAGCAGTTCTTC
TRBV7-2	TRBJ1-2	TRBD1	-	CASTATGGAGSYTF	TGTGCCAGCACCGCAACAGGGGGCGCCGGGAGCTACACCTTC
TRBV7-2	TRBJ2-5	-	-	CASSLEVAQETQYF	TGTGCCAGCAGCTTAGAGGTAGCACAAGAGACCCAGTACTTC
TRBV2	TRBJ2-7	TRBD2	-	CASTLGGVGEQYF	TGTGCCAGCACCCTGGGAGGGGTGGGGGAGCAGTACTTC
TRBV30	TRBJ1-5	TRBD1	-	CAWRGQGLGQPQHF	TGTGCCTGGAGGGGACAGGGACTGGGGCAGCCCCAGCATTTT
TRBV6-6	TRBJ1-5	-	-	CASSYRGSNQPQHF	TGTGCCAGCAGTTACAGGGGTAGCAATCAGCCCCAGCATTTT
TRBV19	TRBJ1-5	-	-	CASTLDYGNQPQHF	TGTGCCAGTACCCTGGACTATGGAAATCAGCCCCAGCATTTT
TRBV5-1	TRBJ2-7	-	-	CASSPSQAGSTYEQYF	TGCGCCAGCAGCCCCTCGCAGGCGGGTTCGACCTACGAGCAGTACTTC
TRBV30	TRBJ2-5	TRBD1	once	CAWSGQGETQYF	TGTGCCTGGAGCGGACAGGGCGAGACCCAGTACTTC
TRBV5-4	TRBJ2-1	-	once	CASSLPGVYNEQFF	TGTGCCAGCAGCTTACCGGGAGTTTACAATGAGCAGTTCTTC
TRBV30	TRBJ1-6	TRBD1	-	CAWRDRVNSPLHF	TGTGCCTGGCGGGACAGAGTTAATTCACCCCTCCACTTT
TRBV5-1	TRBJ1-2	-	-	CASSFSSGIGYTF	TGCGCCAGCAGCTTTAGTTCCGGGATCGGCTACACCTTC
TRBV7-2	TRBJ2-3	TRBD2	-	CASSLLGGNTDTQYF	TGTGCCAGCAGCTTACTCGGGGGGAACACAGATACGCAGTATTTT